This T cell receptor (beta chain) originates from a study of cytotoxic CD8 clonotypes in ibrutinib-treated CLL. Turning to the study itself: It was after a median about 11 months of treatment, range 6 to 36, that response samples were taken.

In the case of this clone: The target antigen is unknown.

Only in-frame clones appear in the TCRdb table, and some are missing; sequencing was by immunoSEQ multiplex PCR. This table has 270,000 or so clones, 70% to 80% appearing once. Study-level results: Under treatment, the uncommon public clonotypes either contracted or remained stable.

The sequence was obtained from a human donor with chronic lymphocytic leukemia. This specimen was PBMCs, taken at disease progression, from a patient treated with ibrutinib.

This CDR3 reads CASSSGTGGSRRTEAFF. CDR3 nucleotide sequence: TGTGCCAGCAGCTCAGGGACAGGGGGCTCAAGACGCACTGAAGCTTTCTTT. The J gene is TRBJ1-1, the V gene TRBV9; 12 bases are shared with TRBD1. CDR1 SGDLS and CDR2 YYNGEE come from the germline V gene. The J segment lost 4 bases and the V segment lost 4 bases, leaving 11 bases of the junction unmatched. This CDR3 has 17 residues.